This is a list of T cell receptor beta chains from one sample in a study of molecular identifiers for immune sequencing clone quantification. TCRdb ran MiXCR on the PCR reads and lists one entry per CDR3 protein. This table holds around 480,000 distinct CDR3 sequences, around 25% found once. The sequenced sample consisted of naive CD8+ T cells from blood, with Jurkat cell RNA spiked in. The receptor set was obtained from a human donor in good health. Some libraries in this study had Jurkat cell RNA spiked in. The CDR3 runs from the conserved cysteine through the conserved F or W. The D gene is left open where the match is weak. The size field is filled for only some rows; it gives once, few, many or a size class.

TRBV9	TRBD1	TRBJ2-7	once	CASSSGQGAAKQYF	TGTGCCAGCAGCTCCGGACAGGGGGCGGCCAAGCAGTACTTC
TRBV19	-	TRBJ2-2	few	CASSGGQMGTGELFF	TGTGCCAGTAGTGGAGGCCAGATGGGTACCGGGGAGCTGTTTTTT
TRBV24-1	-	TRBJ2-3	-	CATSEKRTSTDTQYF	TGTGCCACCAGTGAGAAGAGGACTAGCACAGATACGCAGTATTTT
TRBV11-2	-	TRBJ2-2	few	CASSIGLAPAGELFF	TGTGCCAGCAGCATAGGGTTAGCTCCAGCCGGGGAGCTGTTTTTT
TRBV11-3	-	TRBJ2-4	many	CASSSEGMDIQYF	TGTGCCAGCAGCTCGGAGGGGATGGACATTCAGTACTTC
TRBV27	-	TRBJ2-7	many	CASSLGTRRYEQYF	TGTGCCAGCAGCCTAGGCACACGTCGATACGAGCAGTACTTC
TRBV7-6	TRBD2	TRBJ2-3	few	CASSFNRPGLRTDTQYF	TGTGCCAGCAGCTTTAACCGACCGGGACTAAGAACAGATACGCAGTATTTT
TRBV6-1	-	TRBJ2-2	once	CATSRPATTGELFF	TGTGCCACCTCCCGGCCCGCGACCACCGGGGAGCTGTTTTTT
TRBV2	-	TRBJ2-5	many	CASSEIETQYF	TGTGCCAGCAGTGAAATTGAGACCCAGTACTTC
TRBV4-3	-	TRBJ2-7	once	CASSLNPGTQVEQYF	TGCGCCAGCAGCTTGAACCCCGGGACCCAAGTAGAGCAGTACTTC
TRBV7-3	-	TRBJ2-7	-	CASSLDPSTTSYEQYF	TGTGCCAGCAGTCTCGACCCAAGCACCACATCCTACGAGCAGTACTTC
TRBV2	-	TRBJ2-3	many	CASSESVAAGSDTQYF	TGTGCCAGCAGTGAATCGGTGGCGGCGGGTTCAGATACGCAGTATTTT
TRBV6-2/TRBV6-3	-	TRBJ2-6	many	CASRQPSGANVLTF	TGTGCCAGCAGACAACCTTCTGGGGCCAACGTCCTGACTTTC
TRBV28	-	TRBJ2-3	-	CASRIVAADTDTQYF	TGTGCCAGCAGAATAGTAGCGGCAGACACAGATACGCAGTATTTT
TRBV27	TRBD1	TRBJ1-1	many	CASSGQASGTEAFF	TGTGCCAGCAGCGGACAGGCGTCTGGCACTGAAGCTTTCTTT
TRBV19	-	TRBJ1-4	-	CATSPSVSGSGEKLFF	TGTGCCACCTCGCCATCTGTGAGTGGGTCGGGTGAAAAACTGTTTTTT
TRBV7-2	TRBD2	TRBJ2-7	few	CASSLARLAGAHEQYF	TGTGCCAGCAGCTTAGCTAGACTAGCGGGAGCCCACGAGCAGTACTTC
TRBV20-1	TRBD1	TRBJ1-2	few	CSAPSPTGDPNYGYTF	TGCAGTGCTCCTAGCCCCACAGGGGATCCTAACTATGGCTACACCTTC
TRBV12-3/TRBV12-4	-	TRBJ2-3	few	CASNPTGTDTQYF	TGTGCCAGCAACCCGACAGGCACAGATACGCAGTATTTT
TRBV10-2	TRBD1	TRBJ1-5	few	CASSESTGLNNQPQHF	TGCGCCAGCAGTGAGTCGACAGGGCTAAATAATCAGCCCCAGCATTTT